This T cell receptor beta chain was captured by sequencing in a study of metastatic and nonmetastatic thyroid tumors. Study details: Peripheral blood and tumor or nodule samples from malignant and benign thyroid patients were compared. General study findings and limits: Significantly greater TCR beta diversity was reportedly found in malignant thyroid tumors than in benign nodules (in blood and tumor).

All patients were untreated before thyroid surgery. This CDR3 is 14 amino acids long. Trimming at V came to 1 base and at J to 8 bases, leaving 7 bases not matched to a gene. This clone was detected a few times. Antigen specificity is unknown. TCRdb re-analyzed the PCR reads through MiXCR. The repertoire holds 19,000 or so clones, with over 25% as singletons. The chain employs TRBV12-3 or TRBV12-4 and TRBJ1-2; 7 bases line up with TRBD1. The source material was adjacent normal tissue. This sequence originates from a female donor with papillary thyroid cancer or a benign thyroid nodule (not recorded which). Some clones in this sample may be carry-over from other donors' samples. The CDR3 DNA follows: TGTGCCAGCAGTTTAGAGGCAGGGGGGACGGGCTACACCTTC. Its translation: CASSLEAGGTGYTF.